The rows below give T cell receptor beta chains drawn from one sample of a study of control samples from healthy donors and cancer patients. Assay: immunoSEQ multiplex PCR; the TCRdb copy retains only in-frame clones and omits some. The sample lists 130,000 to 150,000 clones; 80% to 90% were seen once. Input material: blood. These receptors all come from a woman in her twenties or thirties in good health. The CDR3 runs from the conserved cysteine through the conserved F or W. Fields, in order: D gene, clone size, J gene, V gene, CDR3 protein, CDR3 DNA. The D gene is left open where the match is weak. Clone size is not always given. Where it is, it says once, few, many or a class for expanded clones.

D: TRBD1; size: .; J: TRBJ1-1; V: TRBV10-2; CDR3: CASTETGMNTEAFF; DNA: TGCGCCAGCACAGAGACAGGGATGAACACTGAAGCTTTCTTT
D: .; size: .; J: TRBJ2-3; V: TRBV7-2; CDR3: CASSLDPGSSTDTQYF; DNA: TGTGCCAGCAGCTTAGATCCGGGGTCTAGCACAGATACGCAGTATTTT
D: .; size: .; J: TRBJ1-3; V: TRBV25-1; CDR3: CASNGRFSGNTIYF; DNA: TGTGCCAGCAACGGACGCTTCTCTGGAAACACCATATATTTT
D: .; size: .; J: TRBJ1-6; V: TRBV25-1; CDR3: CASSQGGENSPLHF; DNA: TGTGCCAGCAGTCAGGGTGGGGAGAATTCACCCCTCCACTTT
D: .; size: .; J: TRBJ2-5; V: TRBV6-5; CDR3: CASSYSGRGYQETQYF; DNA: TGTGCCAGCAGTTACTCCGGACGAGGTTACCAAGAGACCCAGTACTTC
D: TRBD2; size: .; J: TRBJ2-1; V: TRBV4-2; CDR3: CASSQDVGASGSIYNEQFF; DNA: TGTGCCAGCAGCCAAGATGTCGGGGCTAGCGGGAGTATCTACAATGAGCAGTTCTTC
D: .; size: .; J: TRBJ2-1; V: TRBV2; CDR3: CASSESGNEQFF; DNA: TGTGCCAGCAGTGAAAGTGGAAATGAGCAGTTCTTC
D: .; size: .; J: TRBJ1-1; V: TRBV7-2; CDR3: CASSLVSLGTEAFF; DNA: TGTGCCAGCAGCCTGGTATCTTTGGGCACTGAAGCTTTCTTT
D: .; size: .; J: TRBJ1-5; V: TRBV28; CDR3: CASSSGGSNQPQHF; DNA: TGTGCCAGCAGTAGCGGGGGGAGCAATCAGCCCCAGCATTTT
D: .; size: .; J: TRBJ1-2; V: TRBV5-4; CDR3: CASSRDRRYGYTF; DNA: TGTGCCAGCAGTCGGGACCGTCGCTACGGCTACACCTTC
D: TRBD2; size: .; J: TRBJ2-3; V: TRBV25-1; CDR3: CASLLPRRGSTDTQYF; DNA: TGTGCCAGCCTACTACCAAGGCGGGGGAGCACAGATACGCAGTATTTT
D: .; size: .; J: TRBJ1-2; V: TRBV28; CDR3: CATGIGTANYGYTF; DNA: TGTGCCACCGGAATCGGGACGGCGAACTATGGCTACACCTTC
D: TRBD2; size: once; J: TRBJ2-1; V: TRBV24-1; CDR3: CATSDPTVGGGPHEQFF; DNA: TGTGCCACCAGTGATCCCACAGTGGGGGGAGGGCCGCATGAGCAGTTCTTC
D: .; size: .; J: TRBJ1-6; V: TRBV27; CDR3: CASSPGLRSSYNSPLHF; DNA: TGTGCCAGCAGTCCGGGACTTCGGAGCTCCTATAATTCACCCCTCCACTTT
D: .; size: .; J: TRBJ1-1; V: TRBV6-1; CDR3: CASSDRFAEAFF; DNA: TGTGCCAGCAGTGACAGGTTTGCTGAAGCTTTCTTT
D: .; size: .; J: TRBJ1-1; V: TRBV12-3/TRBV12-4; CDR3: CASRWQGDTEAFF; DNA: TGTGCCAGTAGATGGCAGGGAGACACTGAAGCTTTCTTT
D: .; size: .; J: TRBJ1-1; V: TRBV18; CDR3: CASSPPVGRDTEAFF; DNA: TGTGCCAGCTCACCACCGGTTGGCCGAGACACTGAAGCTTTCTTT
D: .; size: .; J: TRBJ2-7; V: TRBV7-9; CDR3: CASSFSQGNEQYF; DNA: TGTGCCAGCAGCTTTTCCCAGGGGAACGAGCAGTACTTC
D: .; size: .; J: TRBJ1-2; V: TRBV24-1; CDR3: CATSQDGNYGYTF; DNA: TGTGCCACCTCTCAAGACGGGAACTATGGCTACACCTTC
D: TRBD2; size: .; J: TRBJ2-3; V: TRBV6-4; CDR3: CASSEGAGGLTDTQYF; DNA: TGTGCCAGCAGTGAAGGAGCGGGAGGATTGACAGATACGCAGTATTTT
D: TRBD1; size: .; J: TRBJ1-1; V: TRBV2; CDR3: CASRPGTANTEAFF; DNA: TGTGCCAGCAGGCCCGGGACAGCTAACACTGAAGCTTTCTTT
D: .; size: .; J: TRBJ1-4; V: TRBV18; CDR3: CASSAQTERMFF; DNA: TGTGCCAGCTCAGCACAGACTGAGAGGATGTTTTTT
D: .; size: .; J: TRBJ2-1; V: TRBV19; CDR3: CASRDRGPNSYNEQFF; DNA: TGTGCCAGTAGAGACCGGGGACCAAACTCCTACAATGAGCAGTTCTTC
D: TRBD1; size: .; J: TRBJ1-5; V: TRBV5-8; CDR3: CASRGTGGQPQHF; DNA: TGTGCCAGCAGGGGGACAGGGGGACAGCCCCAGCATTTT
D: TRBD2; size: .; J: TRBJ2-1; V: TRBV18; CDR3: CASSQLAGTYNEQFF; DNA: TGTGCCAGCTCACAACTAGCGGGAACGTACAATGAGCAGTTCTTC
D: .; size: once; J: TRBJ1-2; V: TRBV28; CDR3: CASRGGLRAFGYTF; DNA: TGTGCCAGCAGGGGGGGCCTCAGGGCATTTGGCTACACCTTC
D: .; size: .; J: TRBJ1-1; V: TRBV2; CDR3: CASRPSRAGNTEAFF; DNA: TGTGCCAGCAGGCCCTCCCGGGCGGGTAACACTGAAGCTTTCTTT
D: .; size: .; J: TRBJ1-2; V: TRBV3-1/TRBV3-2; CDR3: CASSQDVPSRRGYTF; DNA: TGTGCCAGCAGCCAAGATGTACCTTCCAGGAGAGGCTACACCTTC
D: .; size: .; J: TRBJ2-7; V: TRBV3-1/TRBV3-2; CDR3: CASSQEGASSEQYF; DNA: TGTGCCAGCAGCCAAGAAGGGGCTAGCAGTGAGCAGTACTTC
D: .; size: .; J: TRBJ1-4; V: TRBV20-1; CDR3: CSAKTNEKLFF; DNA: TGCAGTGCTAAGACTAATGAAAAACTGTTTTTT
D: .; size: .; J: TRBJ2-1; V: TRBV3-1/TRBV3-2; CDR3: CASSQEVLASGEQFF; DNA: TGTGCCAGCAGCCAAGAAGTTCTAGCTTCCGGCGAGCAGTTCTTC
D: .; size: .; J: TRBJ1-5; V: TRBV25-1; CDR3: CASSQQGLNQPQHF; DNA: TGTGCCAGCAGTCAACAGGGACTCAATCAGCCCCAGCATTTT
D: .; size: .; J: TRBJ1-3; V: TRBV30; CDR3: CAWNGQLGSGNTIYF; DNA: TGTGCCTGGAACGGACAGCTAGGCTCTGGAAACACCATATATTTT
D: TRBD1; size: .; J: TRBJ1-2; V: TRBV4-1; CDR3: CASSPRQGPNYGYTF; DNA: TGCGCCAGCAGCCCCCGACAGGGGCCTAACTATGGCTACACCTTC
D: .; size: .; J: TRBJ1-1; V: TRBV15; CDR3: CATSRDRFRDIVEAFF; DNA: TGTGCCACCAGCAGAGATAGGTTCAGGGATATTGTTGAAGCTTTCTTT
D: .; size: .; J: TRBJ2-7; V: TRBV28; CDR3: CASPHGEQYF; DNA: TGTGCCAGCCCGCATGGAGAGCAGTACTTC
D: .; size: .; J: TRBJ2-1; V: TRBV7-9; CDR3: CASSSGTYNEQFF; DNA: TGTGCCAGCAGCTCCGGGACCTACAATGAGCAGTTCTTC
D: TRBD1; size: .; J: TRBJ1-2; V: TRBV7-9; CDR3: CASSLEGAFHGYTF; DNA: TGTGCCAGCAGCTTAGAGGGGGCGTTTCATGGCTACACCTTC
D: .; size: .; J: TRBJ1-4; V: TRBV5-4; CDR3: CASSSGADGEKLFF; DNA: TGTGCCAGCAGCTCAGGGGCGGACGGGGAAAAACTGTTTTTT
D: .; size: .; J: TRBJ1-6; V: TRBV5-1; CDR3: CASSQSPTGSGSPLHF; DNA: TGCGCCAGCAGCCAATCTCCCACAGGGAGCGGCTCACCCCTCCACTTT
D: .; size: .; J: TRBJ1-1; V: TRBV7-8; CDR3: CASSLEPPTEAFF; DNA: TGTGCCAGCAGCTTAGAGCCACCCACTGAAGCTTTCTTT
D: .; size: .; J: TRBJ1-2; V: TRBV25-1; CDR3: CASSVDGRNYGYTF; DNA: TGTGCCAGCAGTGTGGACGGCCGTAACTATGGCTACACCTTC
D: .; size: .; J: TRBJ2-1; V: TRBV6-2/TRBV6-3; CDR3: CASSYTGEPYNEQFF; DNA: TGTGCCAGCAGTTACACGGGGGAGCCCTACAATGAGCAGTTCTTC
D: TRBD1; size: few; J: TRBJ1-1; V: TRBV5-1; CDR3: CASSLAGGNTEAFF; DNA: TGCGCCAGCAGCTTGGCAGGGGGGAACACTGAAGCTTTCTTT
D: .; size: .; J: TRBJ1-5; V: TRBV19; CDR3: CASSIQTVSNQPQHF; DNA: TGTGCCAGTAGTATCCAAACAGTAAGCAATCAGCCCCAGCATTTT
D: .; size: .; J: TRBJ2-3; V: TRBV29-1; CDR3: CSVDGGPDTQYF; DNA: TGCAGCGTTGATGGTGGCCCAGATACGCAGTATTTT
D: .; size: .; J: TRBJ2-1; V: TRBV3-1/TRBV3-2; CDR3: CASSQGEFSGSHNEQFF; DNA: TGTGCCAGCAGCCAAGGCGAATTCAGCGGGTCCCACAATGAGCAGTTCTTC
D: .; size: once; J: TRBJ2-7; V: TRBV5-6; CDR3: CASSSGLSSYEQYF; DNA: TGTGCCAGCAGCTCTGGACTGAGCTCCTACGAGCAGTACTTC
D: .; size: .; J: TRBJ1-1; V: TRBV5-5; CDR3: CASSLARGNTEAFF; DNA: TGTGCCAGCAGCTTGGCGCGGGGAAACACTGAAGCTTTCTTT
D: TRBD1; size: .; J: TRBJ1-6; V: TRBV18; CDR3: CASSPGQGSSSYNSPLHF; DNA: TGTGCCAGCTCGCCGGGACAGGGGTCGAGCTCCTATAATTCACCCCTCCACTTT
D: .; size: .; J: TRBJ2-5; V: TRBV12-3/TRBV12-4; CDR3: CASSLGRQETQYF; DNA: TGTGCCAGCAGTTTGGGACGGCAAGAGACCCAGTACTTC
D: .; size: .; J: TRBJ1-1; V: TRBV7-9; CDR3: CASSLALTTGEAFF; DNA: TGTGCCAGCAGCTTAGCGCTAACTACAGGGGAAGCTTTCTTT
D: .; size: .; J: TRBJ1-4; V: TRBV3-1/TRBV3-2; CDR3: CASSQEVHSATNEKLFF; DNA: TGTGCCAGCAGCCAAGAAGTCCACAGCGCAACTAATGAAAAACTGTTTTTT
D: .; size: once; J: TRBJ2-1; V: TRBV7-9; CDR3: CASSLFGWGEGSYNEQFF; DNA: TGTGCCAGCAGCTTATTCGGGTGGGGAGAGGGTTCCTACAATGAGCAGTTCTTC